The source of this T cell receptor beta chain is a study of Ad26.COV2.S vaccination and SARS-CoV-2 variants. Study results and limitations: Comparability of non-spike TCR breadth was observed across vaccine and placebo recipients. In vaccinated individuals, spike-specific CD8+ and CD4+ T cell responses reportedly displayed substantial breadth. The TCR breadth and depth analyses may have understated or missed part of the total T cell responses. Spike-specific TCR breadth was greater after Ad26.COV2.S than placebo.

J lost 9 bases, V lost 4 bases, and 9 bases had no gene match. The germline V gene encodes CDR1 MNHEY and CDR2 SMNVEV (reference sequence). There are 14 residues in the CDR3. Remarks on this clone: Antigen: not known.

Assay: immunoSEQ multiplex PCR; the TCRdb copy retains only in-frame clones and omits some. The sample consists of more than 150,000 clones, around nine tenths of them appearing once. This specimen was peripheral blood, taken after recovery from COVID-19. The chain is built from TRBV27 and TRBJ1-3; 7 bases align to TRBD1. The receptor's source is a human donor who had recovered from COVID-19. The CDR3 loop is CASSSDRNPSTIYF. The CDR3 coding sequence is TGTGCCAGCAGTTCGGACAGGAACCCGAGCACCATATATTTT.